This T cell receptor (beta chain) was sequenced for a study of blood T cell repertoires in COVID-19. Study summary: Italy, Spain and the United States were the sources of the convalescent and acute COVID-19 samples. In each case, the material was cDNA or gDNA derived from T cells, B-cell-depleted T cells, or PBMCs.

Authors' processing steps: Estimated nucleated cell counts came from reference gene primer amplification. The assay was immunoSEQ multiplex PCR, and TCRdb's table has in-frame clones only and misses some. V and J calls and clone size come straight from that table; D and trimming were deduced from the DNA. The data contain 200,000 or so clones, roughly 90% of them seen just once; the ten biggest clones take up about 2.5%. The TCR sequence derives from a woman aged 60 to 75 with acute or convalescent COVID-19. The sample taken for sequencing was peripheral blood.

For the CDR3, the DNA is TGTGCCAGCAGCGTAAGGGGGATCATCACAGATACGCAGTATTTT. This gives the protein CASSVRGIITDTQYF. The rearrangement links TRBV9 to TRBJ2-3, with D maybe TRBD1 (6 bases). The V gene's germline CDR1 is SGDLS and CDR2 YYNGEE. The CDR3 length is 15 residues. Trimming took off 1 base at V and 2 bases at J, with 11 bases between the two ends. Drawing the rest from reference TRBV9 and TRBJ2-3, the complete variable domain is DSGVTQTPKHLITATGQRVTLRCSPRSGDLSVYWYQQSLDQGLQFLIQYYNGEERAKGNILERFSAQQFPDLHSELNLSSLELGDSALYFCASSVRGIITDTQYFGPGTRLTVL.